The source of this T cell receptor beta chain is a study of identical twins. A single record per CDR3 protein comes from TCRdb applying MiXCR to the 5' RACE reads. Altogether approximately 590,000 distinct CDR3 sequences are present, more than 9% being singletons, with the ten largest covering 3%. V trimming: 3 bases; J trimming: 0 bases; junction bases outside the gene matches: 1. CDR3 size: 15 residues. CDR1 is SGHKS and CDR2 is YYEKEE in the germline V gene (reference sequence). This clonotype was found many times. The sample was also reused in another study, on yellow fever vaccine responses in identical twins.

The chain uses TRBV5-5 and TRBJ2-5; 11 nucleotides align to TRBD2. Material for sequencing was PBMCs. The clonotype originates from a woman under 30 in good health. As DNA, the CDR3 is TGTGCCAGCAGCTGGGGACTAGCGGACCAAGAGACCCAGTACTTC. Its protein is CASSWGLADQETQYF.